The 9 T cell receptor beta chains below come from one sample, sequenced in a study of cytomegalovirus exposure and HLA in healthy donors. Primers included in the PCR were 60 Vbeta and 13 Jbeta primers. Data came from immunoSEQ multiplex PCR; TCRdb stores just in-frame clones and leaves some out. The sample has about 130,000 clones; approximately 80% are singletons. The specimen was PBMCs. These receptors all come from a woman aged 40 to 50 in good health and CMV-seronegative.

V is TRBV7-3 and J is TRBJ1-1; 7 positions match TRBD1. Per germline, CDR1 SGHTA and CDR2 FQGTGA. This CDR3 is built from 13 residues. Trimming cost V 5 bases and J 8 bases; bases outside gene matches: 8. The CDR3 bases are TGTGCCAGCAGCCCCGGAGCAGGGGGGGAAGCTTTCTTT. It translates to CASSPGAGGEAFF.

This clone was observed a single time. V gene TRBV18 combines with J gene TRBJ2-1; 8 bases are a match to TRBD2. V gave up 1 base and J gave up 4 bases; unmatched junction bases: 6. This CDR3 contains 16 residues. CDR1 and CDR2 (germline): KGHSH, LQKENI. DNA for the CDR3: TGTGCCAGCTCACCACTTCGCCTAGCGGGTTACAATGAGCAGTTCTTC. Protein: CASSPLRLAGYNEQFF.

This clone was recorded a few times. The gene calls are TRBV19 and TRBJ1-5, with 7 nucleotides matching TRBD1. Germline V gene data show CDR1 as LNHDA and CDR2 as SQIVND (reference sequence). The CDR3 runs 15 residues. V shed 2 bases, J shed 6 bases, and the junction held 7 bases outside the gene matches. This chain's CDR3 is CASSISRTGGQPQHF. The CDR3 DNA sequence: TGTGCCAGTAGTATAAGTAGGACAGGCGGTCAGCCCCAGCATTTT.

This clone was picked up a small number of times. The V and J genes are TRBV6-6 and TRBJ2-1; no reliable D call. The V end was cut by 7 bases, the J end by 3 bases, with 7 bases between. The CDR3 covers 12 residues. In germline, CDR1 is MNHNY, CDR2 SVGAGI (reference sequence). The DNA for the CDR3 is TGTGCCAGCACCCCCGGCTACAATGAGCAGTTCTTC. This translates into CASTPGYNEQFF.

V usage is TRBV5-4 and J usage is TRBJ2-1; TRBD1 aligns across 7 bases. With V trimmed by 3 bases and J by 4 bases, 7 bases remained unmatched. The CDR3 is 15 residues long. Germline-derived CDR1 and CDR2 are SGHNT and YYREEE (reference sequence). CDR3 DNA: TGTGCCAGCAGCTCTGGACAGGTGGGATACAATGAGCAGTTCTTC. It codes for CASSSGQVGYNEQFF.

This clone was recorded a few times. The chain joins TRBV28 to TRBJ2-4, with 8 positions matching TRBD2. J gave up 15 bases and V 3 bases, and 13 bases lay outside the gene matches. Germline V CDR1 and CDR2: MDHEN, SYDVKM. The CDR3 has 14 residues. The CDR3 DNA follows: TGTGCCAGCAGTTTGGCGAGCGGGGGCGCCCCCGGGTACTTC. Translated, it gives CASSLASGGAPGYF.

V gene TRBV27 combines with J gene TRBJ1-4; 10 bases fit TRBD1. J was trimmed by 3 bases and V by 4 bases; bases with no gene match: 2. Per germline, CDR1 MNHEY and CDR2 SMNVEV (reference sequence). This CDR3 has 15 residues. The chain's CDR3 is CASSSGTGANEKLFF. Here the CDR3 DNA reads TGTGCCAGCAGTTCAGGGACAGGGGCTAATGAAAAACTGTTTTTT.

V and J are TRBV6-5 and TRBJ1-5; no definite D call. CDR1 is MNHEY, CDR2 SVGAGI, per germline. Trimming cost V 0 bases and J 5 bases, with 5 bases left between them. The CDR3 loop spans 13 amino acids. CDR3 protein: CASSYSGDQPQHF. CDR3 DNA: TGTGCCAGCAGTTACTCGGGAGATCAGCCCCAGCATTTT.

A few counts support this clone. V usage is TRBV2 and J usage is TRBJ2-7, with 10 bases aligning to TRBD2. This CDR3 has 15 residues. J lost 3 bases, V lost 6 bases, and 8 bases had no gene match. From germline, CDR1 is SNHLY and CDR2 FYNNEI. The DNA for the CDR3 is TGTGCCAGCAGATTGGGAGCTAGCGGGGGCTACGAGCAGTACTTC. Its protein product is CASRLGASGGYEQYF.